The next 22 T cell receptor beta chains were all read from a single sample in a study of T cell responses to AZD1222 COVID-19 vaccine. Only in-frame clones appear in the TCRdb table, and some are missing; sequencing was by immunoSEQ multiplex PCR. The repertoire consists of 150,000 to 160,000 clones, with roughly 90% occurring once and the leading ten covering 2.5% to 4%. The material sequenced was peripheral blood, taken on day 0 of AZD1222 vaccination. The receptor set was obtained from an adult in good health.

The chain combines TRBV27 with TRBJ1-4, with D perhaps matching TRBD1 (6 bases). The V and J ends lost 6 bases and 7 bases respectively, with 15 bases between them. CDR1 and CDR2 (germline): MNHEY, SMNVEV (reference sequence). The CDR3 has 14 residues. CDR3 in amino acids: CASRQQGTGEKLFF. For the CDR3, the DNA is TGTGCCAGCAGGCAACAGGGAACTGGTGAAAAACTGTTTTTT.

The rearrangement joins TRBV6-1 to TRBJ2-5, with TRBD1 matching 8 bases. Trimming removed 3 bases from V and 4 bases from J; junction bases left unmatched: 4. CDR1 is MNHNS and CDR2 is SASEGT in the germline V gene. The CDR3 extends over 14 amino acids. CDR3: CASSEDRVRETQYF. The CDR3 DNA follows: TGTGCCAGCAGTGAGGACAGGGTGAGAGAGACCCAGTACTTC.

The rearrangement joins TRBV18 to TRBJ1-1; TRBD1 might be the D (5 bases). Trimming left V 1 base short and J 5 bases short, with 11 bases between. The CDR3 is 14 amino acids. Germline loops: CDR1 KGHSH, CDR2 LQKENI. Here the CDR3 reads CASSPQGSLTEAFF. The CDR3 region has the DNA TGTGCCAGCTCACCACAGGGGAGTTTGACTGAAGCTTTCTTT.

J is TRBJ2-2 and V is TRBV3-1 (or the pseudogene TRBV3-2); D may be TRBD2 (6 bases). The V and J ends lost 6 bases and 7 bases respectively, with 9 bases between them. The CDR3 is made up of 12 amino acids. Germline assignment: CDR1 LGHDT and CDR2 YNNKEL (reference sequence). This CDR3 is CASSPSVGELFF. CDR3 DNA sequence: TGTGCCAGCAGTCCTAGCGTCGGGGAGCTGTTTTTT.

The J gene is TRBJ1-3, the V gene TRBV6-5; 7 bases match TRBD1. Germline CDR1 reads MNHEY; CDR2 reads SVGAGI. J lost 1 base, V lost 7 bases, and 7 bases had no gene match. This CDR3 contains 15 residues. CDR3: CASKPTGHSGNTIYF. For the CDR3, the DNA is TGTGCCAGCAAGCCGACAGGGCATTCTGGAAACACCATATATTTT.

The chain couples TRBV7-3 to TRBJ2-2, with D unclear. Germline V lookup: CDR1 SGHTA, CDR2 FQGTGA. Trimming stripped 5 bases from V and 6 bases from J, with 7 bases between. The CDR3 covers 12 residues. CDR3 protein: CASSQDAGELFF. The CDR3 DNA sequence: TGTGCCAGCAGCCAGGATGCCGGGGAGCTGTTTTTT.

In nucleotides, the CDR3 is TGCGCCAGCAGCCAGGCCGTTGGACAGGTTCTCTATGGCTACACCTTC. Translation gives CASSQAVGQVLYGYTF. This chain joins TRBV4-1 and TRBJ1-2, with 7 bases matching TRBD1. Germline values: CDR1 MGHRA, CDR2 YSYEKL. The CDR3 is 16 residues long. V shed 3 bases and J 4 bases; nucleotides not matched to a gene: 11.

The chain uses TRBV3-1 (or the pseudogene TRBV3-2) and TRBJ2-7, with TRBD2 as a possible D gene (7 bases). Germline loops: CDR1 LGHDT, CDR2 YNNKEL (reference sequence). Trimming cost V 4 bases and J 5 bases, with 15 bases left between them. The CDR3 extends over 14 amino acids. CDR3 in DNA: TGTGCCAGCAGCCTCCAGCGGGACACCCACGAGCAGTACTTC. Its protein is CASSLQRDTHEQYF.

This clone came up once. The genes are TRBV3-1 (or the pseudogene TRBV3-2) and TRBJ2-1; D may be TRBD2 (6 bases). V lost 2 bases and J 5 bases, leaving 13 bases between the germline ends. The germline CDR1 and CDR2 sequences are LGHDT and YNNKEL (reference sequence). The CDR3 consists of 15 residues. In DNA form, the CDR3 reads TGTGCCAGCAGCCAACGCGGGACTCCTCACAATGAGCAGTTCTTC. Amino acid sequence: CASSQRGTPHNEQFF.

This sequence joins TRBV24-1 and TRBJ2-1, with 7 bases fitting TRBD1. Germline V gives CDR1 KGHDR, CDR2 SFDVKD. This CDR3 has 14 amino acids. V dropped 5 bases and J dropped 7; count of bases not matched to a gene: 7. The CDR3 protein is CATSGQGNLNEQFF. The CDR3 coding sequence is TGTGCCACCAGTGGACAGGGTAACCTTAATGAGCAGTTCTTC.

The chain couples TRBV7-2 to TRBJ2-7; D call uncertain. CDR3 length: 14 amino acids. The V end was cut by 1 base, the J end by 2 bases, with 9 bases between. Germline CDR1 SGHTA, CDR2 FQGNSA. CDR3 nucleotides: TGTGCCAGCAGCTTAGGACCAGCCACCTACGAGCAGTACTTC. It translates to CASSLGPATYEQYF. Combining the CDR3 with reference TRBV7-2 and TRBJ2-7 gives the whole variable domain GAGVSQSPSNKVTEKGKDVELRCDPISGHTALYWYRQSLGQGLEFLIYFQGNSAPDKSGLPSDRFSAERTGGSVSTLTIQRTQQEDSAVYLCASSLGPATYEQYFGPGTRLTVT.

This clone has just one count. V usage is TRBV3-1 (or the pseudogene TRBV3-2) and J usage is TRBJ1-2, with D possibly matching TRBD1 (5 bases). The CDR3 runs 14 residues. Germline values: CDR1 LGHDT, CDR2 YNNKEL (reference sequence). Trimming stripped 3 bases from V and 0 bases from J, with 8 bases between. The CDR3 nucleotides are TGTGCCAGCAGCCATAAGGGGTCTAACTATGGCTACACCTTC. Amino acids: CASSHKGSNYGYTF.

The gene calls are TRBV9 and TRBJ1-4; D gene ambiguous. V shed 0 bases and J shed 8 bases, with 8 bases lying between them. The germline gives CDR1 SGDLS, CDR2 YYNGEE. The CDR3 is 13 amino acids. This chain's CDR3 is CASSVDSREKLFF. The CDR3 region has the DNA TGTGCCAGCAGCGTAGACTCCCGGGAAAAACTGTTTTTT.

V gene TRBV9 combines with J gene TRBJ1-1, with D unresolved. Deletions cut 3 bases from V and 1 base from J, with 13 bases between. In germline, CDR1 is SGDLS, CDR2 YYNGEE. CDR3 length equals 15 residues. CDR3 bases: TGTGCCAGCAGCGCTCACAGCAACCCGAACACTGAAGCTTTCTTT. It yields the protein CASSAHSNPNTEAFF.

The chain joins TRBV4-3 to TRBJ2-2, with no clear D. V lost 0 bases and J lost 6, with 5 bases in between. The CDR3 is 13 residues long. CDR1 and CDR2 from the germline V gene are LGHNA and YSLEER. In nucleotides, the CDR3 is TGCGCCAGCAGCCAAGATTCGCCCGGGGAGCTGTTTTTT. Protein product: CASSQDSPGELFF.

The chain has TRBV5-1 and TRBJ2-2, with TRBD2 matching 9 bases. Germline V gives CDR1 SGHRS, CDR2 YFSETQ. The CDR3 extends over 16 amino acids. Unmatched junction bases numbered 7, after V lost 0 bases and J lost 7 bases. The CDR3 DNA is TGCGCCAGCAGCTTGGTCGCAGCGGGGGGTCGCGGGGAGCTGTTTTTT. As protein: CASSLVAAGGRGELFF.

J is TRBJ2-3 and V is TRBV4-3; tentatively, D is TRBD1 (6 bases). V gave up 5 bases and J gave up 6 bases, with 12 bases separating them. Germline assignment: CDR1 LGHNA and CDR2 YSLEER. This CDR3 spans 13 amino acids. The CDR3 nucleotides read TGCGCCAGCAGCGGCCAAAGGGGGGATACGCAGTATTTT. This codes for CASSGQRGDTQYF.

This rearrangement joins TRBV12-3 or TRBV12-4 to TRBJ1-2, with 11 bases identical to TRBD1. The CDR3 consists of 13 residues. The ends lost 6 bases at V and 8 bases at J; junction bases unmatched: 5. CDR3 DNA sequence: TGTGCCAGCAGAGGACAGGGGGCGCGAGGCTACACCTTC. Translation: CASRGQGARGYTF.

The chain is built from TRBV6-4 and TRBJ2-5; 7 bases match TRBD2. Per the germline V gene, CDR1 is MRHNA and CDR2 is SNTAGT. This CDR3 is built from 16 residues. With 3 bases clipped from V and 5 bases from J, the junction kept 12 bases outside the gene matches. The CDR3 region is CASSEPGLPRGETQYF. The CDR3 bases are TGTGCCAGCAGTGAGCCGGGACTCCCGCGGGGGGAGACCCAGTACTTC.

The chain combines TRBV4-1 with TRBJ1-2, with D hard to call. The CDR3 sequence is 14 residues long. The V gene's germline CDR1 is MGHRA and CDR2 YSYEKL. Trimming shortened V by 8 bases and J by 2 bases, and 15 bases separated the two germline ends. The CDR3 DNA reads as TGCGCCAGCCACCCGGACGGAGCAAACTATGGCTACACCTTC. It translates to CASHPDGANYGYTF.

This clone appeared a single time. V gene TRBV7-3 combines with J gene TRBJ2-1; D may be TRBD2 (6 bases). The CDR3 contains 12 residues. Germline loops: CDR1 SGHTA, CDR2 FQGTGA. The germline V and J ends were trimmed by 5 bases and 4 bases, with 6 bases remaining between them. CDR3 DNA: TGTGCCAGCAGCCTAGCGTACAATGAGCAGTTCTTC. Its translation is CASSLAYNEQFF.

This chain links TRBV7-2 with TRBJ2-1; D tentatively reads TRBD1 or TRBD2 (5 bases each). CDR3 size: 15 residues. CDR1 and CDR2 from the germline V gene are SGHTA and FQGNSA. Trimming shortened V by 0 bases and J by 4 bases, and 10 bases separated the two germline ends. DNA of the CDR3: TGTGCCAGCAGCTTAGCAGGGGCGGGTTACAATGAGCAGTTCTTC. Protein: CASSLAGAGYNEQFF.